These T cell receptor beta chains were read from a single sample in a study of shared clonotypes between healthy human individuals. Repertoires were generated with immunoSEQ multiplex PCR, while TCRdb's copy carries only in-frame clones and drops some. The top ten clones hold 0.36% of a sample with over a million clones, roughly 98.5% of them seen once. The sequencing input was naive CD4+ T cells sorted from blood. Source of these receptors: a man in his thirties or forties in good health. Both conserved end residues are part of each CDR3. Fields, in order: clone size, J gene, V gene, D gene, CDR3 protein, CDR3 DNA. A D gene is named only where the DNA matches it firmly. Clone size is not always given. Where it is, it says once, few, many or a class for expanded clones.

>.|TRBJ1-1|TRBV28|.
CASIRNTEAFF
TGTGCCAGCATTAGGAACACTGAAGCTTTCTTT
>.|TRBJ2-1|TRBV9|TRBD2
CASSVGGGTSGRISEQFF
TGTGCCAGCAGCGTAGGTGGAGGGACTAGCGGGAGAATTAGTGAGCAGTTCTTC
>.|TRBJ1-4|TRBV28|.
CASSPRNEKLFF
TGTGCCAGCAGTCCAAGAAATGAAAAACTGTTTTTT
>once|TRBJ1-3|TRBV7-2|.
CASSLAMRSGNTIYF
TGTGCCAGCAGCTTAGCCATGCGCTCGGGAAACACCATATATTTT
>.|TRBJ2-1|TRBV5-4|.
CASSLVGGSEQFF
TGTGCCAGCAGCTTGGTTGGGGGAAGTGAGCAGTTCTTC
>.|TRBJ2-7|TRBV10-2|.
CASRFGGSYEQYF
TGCGCCAGCCGCTTTGGGGGGTCCTACGAGCAGTACTTC
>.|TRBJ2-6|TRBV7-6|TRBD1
CASSPGQGNSGANVLTF
TGTGCCAGCAGCCCGGGACAGGGGAACTCTGGGGCCAACGTCCTGACTTTC
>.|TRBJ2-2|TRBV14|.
CASRNTNFSGELFF
TGTGCCAGCAGAAATACCAATTTCTCCGGGGAGCTGTTTTTT
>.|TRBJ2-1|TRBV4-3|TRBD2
CASSLRLAGDNEQFF
TGCGCCAGCAGCCTCCGACTAGCGGGAGACAATGAGCAGTTCTTC
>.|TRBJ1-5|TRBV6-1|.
CASSEGDNQPQHF
TGTGCCAGCAGTGAGGGGGATAATCAGCCCCAGCATTTT
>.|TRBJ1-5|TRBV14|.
CASSQDLGESNQPQHF
TGTGCCAGCAGCCAAGATCTTGGGGAAAGCAATCAGCCCCAGCATTTT
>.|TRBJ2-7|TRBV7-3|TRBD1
CASSTGQGYEQYF
TGTGCCAGCAGCACAGGACAGGGCTACGAGCAGTACTTC
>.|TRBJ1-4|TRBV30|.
CAWRDGTTRNEKLFF
TGTGCCTGGAGAGACGGGACAACTAGAAATGAAAAACTGTTTTTT
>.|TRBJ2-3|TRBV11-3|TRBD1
CASSLGTQGATQYF
TGTGCCAGCAGCTTAGGGACACAGGGGGCTACGCAGTATTTT
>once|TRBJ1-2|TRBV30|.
CAWSVLSGYTF
TGTGCCTGGAGTGTACTGAGTGGCTACACCTTC
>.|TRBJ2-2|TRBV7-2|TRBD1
CASSLGGARGPGELFF
TGTGCCAGCAGCTTAGGCGGGGCCAGGGGGCCCGGGGAGCTGTTTTTT
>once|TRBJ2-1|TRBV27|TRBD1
CASSPGQGHYNEQFF
TGTGCCAGCAGCCCGGGACAGGGGCACTACAATGAGCAGTTCTTC
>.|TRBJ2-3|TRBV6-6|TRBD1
CASTRGQGWTDTQYF
TGTGCCAGCACCCGCGGACAGGGCTGGACAGATACGCAGTATTTT
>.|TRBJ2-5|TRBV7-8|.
CASSVGPQETQYF
TGTGCCAGCAGCGTAGGACCGCAAGAGACCCAGTACTTC
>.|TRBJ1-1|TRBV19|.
CASSIDPRGSGTEAFF
TGTGCCAGTAGTATAGACCCCCGGGGGTCGGGCACTGAAGCTTTCTTT
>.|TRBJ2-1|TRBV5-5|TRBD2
CASSLVGLAGGGSYNEQFF
TGTGCCAGCAGCTTGGTGGGGCTAGCGGGAGGGGGCTCCTACAATGAGCAGTTCTTC
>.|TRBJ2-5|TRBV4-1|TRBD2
CASSQDLPWPGGLAGQETQYF
TGCGCCAGCAGCCAAGATCTCCCCTGGCCTGGGGGACTAGCGGGTCAAGAGACCCAGTACTTC
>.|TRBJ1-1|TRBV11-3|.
CASSLGPGAAEAFF
TGTGCCAGCAGCTTAGGCCCCGGGGCGGCTGAAGCTTTCTTT
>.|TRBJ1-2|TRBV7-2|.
CASSLFAFGTQYNYGYTF
TGTGCCAGCAGCTTATTCGCCTTCGGGACACAATATAACTATGGCTACACCTTC
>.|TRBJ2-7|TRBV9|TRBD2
CASSQTSGTAYEQYF
TGTGCCAGCAGCCAGACTAGCGGAACTGCCTACGAGCAGTACTTC
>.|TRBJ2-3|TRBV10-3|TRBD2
CAISEPSGGTDTQYF
TGTGCCATCAGTGAGCCTAGCGGGGGCACAGATACGCAGTATTTT
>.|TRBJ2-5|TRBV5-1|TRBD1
CASSLQGAQETQYF
TGCGCCAGCAGCCTTCAGGGGGCCCAAGAGACCCAGTACTTC
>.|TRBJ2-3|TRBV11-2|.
CASSRTGRQTGTDTQYF
TGTGCCAGCAGCCGTACAGGGCGTCAAACGGGCACAGATACGCAGTATTTT